These 20 T cell receptor beta chains originate from one sample sequenced in a study of blood T cell repertoires in COVID-19. Here immunoSEQ multiplex PCR was the method, and the copy in TCRdb shows in-frame clones only, minus some. Of about 140,000 clones listed, roughly 90% were seen once; the top ten hold over 9.5%. Sequenced input: peripheral blood. These TCRs come from a man in his forties or fifties with active or convalescent COVID-19.

The J gene is TRBJ2-1, the V gene TRBV5-4; weak D call: TRBD2 (5 bases). Between the trimmed V and J ends, which lost 0 bases and 2 bases, there was a span of 9 bases. This CDR3 contains 15 residues. Germline CDR1 reads SGHNT; CDR2 reads YYREEE (reference sequence). The CDR3 spells CASSLGAEPYNEQFF. The CDR3 DNA follows: TGTGCCAGCAGCTTGGGAGCGGAACCCTACAATGAGCAGTTCTTC.

The V gene is TRBV7-9, the J gene TRBJ1-6, with D possibly matching TRBD1 (5 bases). The ends were cut back, 3 bases at V and 8 bases at J, with 8 bases in the middle. The CDR3 is made up of 13 amino acids. Per the germline V gene, CDR1 is SEHNR and CDR2 is FQNEAQ (reference sequence). DNA of the CDR3: TGTGCCAGCAGCTTGCAGGGTTATTCACCCCTCCACTTT. It specifies CASSLQGYSPLHF. Using reference TRBV7-9 and TRBJ1-6 for the parts outside the CDR3, the full variable domain is DTGVSQNPRHKITKRGQNVTFRCDPISEHNRLYWYRQTLGQGPEFLTYFQNEAQLEKSRLLSDRFSAERPKGSFSTLEIQRTEQGDSAMYLCASSLQGYSPLHFGNGTRLTVT.

The chain combines TRBV18 with TRBJ1-3; maybe TRBD1 (6 bases). The ends were cut back, 2 bases at V and 3 bases at J, with 20 bases in the middle. Germline-derived CDR1 and CDR2 are KGHSH and LQKENI. The CDR3 runs 18 residues. The CDR3 protein is CASSPYGRQGNYGNTIYF. The DNA of the CDR3 is TGTGCCAGCTCACCATATGGTCGGCAGGGGAACTATGGAAACACCATATATTTT.

This chain joins TRBV19 and TRBJ2-1, with 15 bases lining up with TRBD2. V shed 3 bases, J shed 5 bases, and the junction held 8 bases outside the gene matches. The CDR3 is made up of 18 amino acids. CDR1 LNHDA and CDR2 SQIVND come from the germline V gene (reference sequence). CDR3 amino acids: CASSIGPGLAGGNNEQFF. The DNA of the CDR3 is TGTGCCAGTAGTATTGGCCCGGGACTAGCGGGAGGAAACAATGAGCAGTTCTTC.

V is TRBV30 and J is TRBJ2-7; tentatively, D is TRBD1 (5 bases). The V end was cut by 3 bases, the J end by 6 bases, with 9 bases between. The CDR3 has 11 residues. Germline loops: CDR1 GTSNPN, CDR2 SVGIG (reference sequence). CDR3 sequence: CAWSQGVEQYF. DNA for the CDR3: TGTGCCTGGAGCCAAGGGGTCGAGCAGTACTTC.

The chain links TRBV19 to TRBJ2-7; TRBD2 is a possible D gene (6 bases). Germline V CDR1 and CDR2: LNHDA, SQIVND (reference sequence). The V and J ends lost 5 bases and 4 bases respectively, with 15 bases between them. The CDR3 spans 14 residues. The CDR3 loop is CASSETGLNYEQYF. The CDR3 DNA reads as TGTGCCAGTAGTGAGACGGGACTTAATTACGAGCAGTACTTC.

V is TRBV19 and J is TRBJ2-3; TRBD2 agrees at 11 bases. There are 16 residues in the CDR3. Germline CDR1 is LNHDA and CDR2 is SQIVND (reference sequence). The junction had 7 bases not matched to a gene; V was cut back by 5 bases and J by 3 bases. CDR3 in DNA: TGTGCCAGTAGTTCCACGCTAGCGGGAGGAACAGATACGCAGTATTTT. Translating gives CASSSTLAGGTDTQYF.

This chain links TRBV9 with TRBJ1-1, with 7 bases fitting TRBD1. The CDR3 contains 16 residues. Germline V gene data show CDR1 as SGDLS and CDR2 as YYNGEE. V shed 3 bases and J 6 bases; nucleotides not matched to a gene: 14. CDR3 residues: CASSAGPGQLSPEAFF. CDR3 coding DNA: TGTGCCAGCAGCGCGGGACCGGGACAGCTAAGCCCTGAAGCTTTCTTT.

The chain carries TRBV19 and TRBJ1-2, with D possibly TRBD1 on 5 matching bases. Trimming took 5 bases from V and 5 from J, leaving 9 bases between them. The CDR3 is 12 amino acids. CDR1 and CDR2 from the germline V gene are LNHDA and SQIVND (reference sequence). In nucleotides, the CDR3 is TGTGCCAGTAGTCCCGGGGGATATGGCTACACCTTC. Its translation is CASSPGGYGYTF.

The chain is built from TRBV2 and TRBJ1-1; D gene ambiguous. CDR1 SNHLY and CDR2 FYNNEI come from the germline V gene. The CDR3 is 13 amino acids. V lost 4 bases and J lost 0, with 6 bases in between. DNA of the CDR3: TGTGCCAGCAGTGTGGAGGTGAACACTGAAGCTTTCTTT. Translating gives CASSVEVNTEAFF.

CDR3 DNA sequence: TGTGCCAGCAGGACTACGGGCGGAATTTACAATGAGCAGTTCTTC. As protein: CASRTTGGIYNEQFF. The rearrangement links TRBV3-1 (or the pseudogene TRBV3-2) to TRBJ2-1, with a possible D match to TRBD2 (5 bases). V lost 6 bases, J lost 4 bases, and 16 bases lay in between. Germline CDR1 and CDR2: LGHDT and YNNKEL (reference sequence). CDR3 length: 15 amino acids.

The chain employs TRBV7-9 and TRBJ2-7, with D possibly TRBD2 on 5 matching bases. The V end lost 1 base, the J end lost 3 bases, and 10 bases lay between the germline ends. The CDR3 sequence is 14 residues long. Germline CDR1 is SEHNR and CDR2 is FQNEAQ (reference sequence). CDR3 bases: TGTGCCAGCAGCTTAGGAGGGCAGAGCTACGAGCAGTACTTC. Translating it yields CASSLGGQSYEQYF.

This clone has only a few counts. The chain uses TRBV19 and TRBJ2-2; D remains ambiguous. V lost 8 bases and J 1 base, leaving 11 bases between the germline ends. CDR3 length equals 14 residues. Germline values: CDR1 LNHDA, CDR2 SQIVND (reference sequence). CDR3 sequence: CASQLTGNTGELFF. CDR3 nucleotide sequence: TGTGCCAGTCAACTAACCGGGAACACCGGGGAGCTGTTTTTT.

V is TRBV4-1 and J is TRBJ1-2; 8 nucleotides agree with TRBD1. J was trimmed by 4 bases and V by 1 base; bases with no gene match: 5. There are 15 residues in the CDR3. Per the germline V gene, CDR1 is MGHRA and CDR2 is YSYEKL. The CDR3 DNA reads TGCGCCAGCAGCCAAGCGGCAGGGGGCGGCTATGGCTACACCTTC. Its translation is CASSQAAGGGYGYTF.

The chain links TRBV28 to TRBJ1-4; 7 bases align to TRBD1. Germline lookup yields CDR1 MDHEN and CDR2 SYDVKM. V gave up 10 bases and J gave up 8 bases; unmatched junction bases: 10. The CDR3 is made up of 13 amino acids. CDR3 sequence: CATSGGKNEKLFF. In DNA, the CDR3 is TGTGCCACATCAGGGGGGAAGAACGAAAAACTGTTTTTT.

The V gene is TRBV29-1, the J gene TRBJ1-1; TRBD1 is a possible D gene (6 bases). The CDR3 covers 12 residues. Trimming pared 4 bases from V and 0 bases from J, leaving 6 bases between. CDR1 is SQVTM, CDR2 ANQGSEA, per germline. CDR3 region: CSVGGLNTEAFF. Written as DNA, the CDR3 is TGCAGCGTTGGGGGGCTGAACACTGAAGCTTTCTTT.

The genes are TRBV3-1 (or the pseudogene TRBV3-2) and TRBJ2-7, with D possibly being TRBD1 (6 bases). Germline V CDR1 and CDR2: LGHDT, YNNKEL (reference sequence). The CDR3 is made up of 17 amino acids. The ends were cut back, 2 bases at V and 1 base at J, with 18 bases in the middle. This CDR3 is CASSQYSTAGVSYEQYF. CDR3 coding DNA: TGTGCCAGCAGCCAATACTCTACCGCAGGGGTTTCCTACGAGCAGTACTTC.

CDR3 region: CASSLRAFGTGGLTRTSTDTQYF. The CDR3 DNA reads TGTGCCAGCAGCTTAAGGGCCTTCGGGACAGGGGGCCTTACGCGCACTAGCACAGATACGCAGTATTTT. The V gene is TRBV7-3, the J gene TRBJ2-3; 12 positions match TRBD1. CDR1 and CDR2 (germline): SGHTA, FQGTGA. The V gene end was trimmed by 1 base and the J gene end by 0 bases; junction bases not matched to a gene: 20. The CDR3 loop spans 23 amino acids.

This chain joins TRBV12-3 or TRBV12-4 and TRBJ1-4, with D maybe TRBD1 (6 bases). There are 11 residues in the CDR3. The V and J ends lost 6 bases and 12 bases respectively, with 11 bases between them. CDR3 sequence (DNA): TGTGCCAGCAGGACGGACAGTCAACTGTTTTTT. Translated, it gives CASRTDSQLFF.

The V call is TRBV21-1, the J call TRBJ2-1; the table's D call of TRBD2 was not tested on the DNA. TRBV21-1 has pseudogene status. CDR3 length equals 17 residues. CDR3 amino acids: CASSKYRLAGGINEQFF. CDR3 in DNA: TGTGCCAGCAGCAAATATCGGCTAGCGGGAGGGATCAATGAGCAGTTCTTC.